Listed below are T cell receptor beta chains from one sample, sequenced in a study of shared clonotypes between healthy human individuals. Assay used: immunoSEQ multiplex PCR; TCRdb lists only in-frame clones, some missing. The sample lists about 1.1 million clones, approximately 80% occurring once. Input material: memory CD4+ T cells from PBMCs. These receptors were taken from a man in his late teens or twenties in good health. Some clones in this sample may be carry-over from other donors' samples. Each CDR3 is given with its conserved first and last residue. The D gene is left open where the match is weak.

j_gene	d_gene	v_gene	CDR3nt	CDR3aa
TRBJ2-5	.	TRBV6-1	TGTGCCAGCATGAGGGGGTACCAAGAGACCCAGTACTTC	CASMRGYQETQYF
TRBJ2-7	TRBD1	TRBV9	TGTGCCAGCAGCGGTCAGGGACAGACCGGGCAGTACTTC	CASSGQGQTGQYF
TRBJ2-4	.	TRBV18	TGTGCCAGCTCACCACCCACCGCGCTAGCCAAAAACATTCAGTACTTC	CASSPPTALAKNIQYF
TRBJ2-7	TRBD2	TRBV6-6	TGTGCCAGCAGCCGGGGGGGGGACACGTCCTACGAGCAGTACTTC	CASSRGGDTSYEQYF
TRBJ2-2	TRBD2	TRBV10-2	TGCGCCAGCAGAATAGCGGGAGCCACCGGGGAGCTGTTTTTT	CASRIAGATGELFF
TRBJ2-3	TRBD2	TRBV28	TGTGCCAGCAGTTTATGGTGGCTAGCGGATAGCACAGATACGCAGTATTTT	CASSLWWLADSTDTQYF
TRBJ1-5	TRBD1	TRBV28	TGTGCCAGCAGTTGGCCGGGACAGGGGGCGCCGGGCAATCAGCCCCAGCATTTT	CASSWPGQGAPGNQPQHF
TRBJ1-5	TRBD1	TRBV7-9	TGTGCCAGCAGCTCGCAGACAGGGTCGGAGCCCCAGCATTTT	CASSSQTGSEPQHF
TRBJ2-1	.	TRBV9	TGTGCCAGCAGCGTGGGGATCAGGAGCTCCTACAATGAGCAGTTCTTC	CASSVGIRSSYNEQFF
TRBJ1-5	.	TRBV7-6	TGTGCCAGCAGCTTAGGCTTAAATCAGCCCCAGCATTTT	CASSLGLNQPQHF
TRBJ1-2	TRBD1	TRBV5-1	TGCGCCAGCAACCACGGACAGGAAGGCTATGGCTACACCTTC	CASNHGQEGYGYTF
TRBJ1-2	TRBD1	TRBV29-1	TGCAGCGTGGGATGGACAGGGGTAGGCTACACCTTC	CSVGWTGVGYTF
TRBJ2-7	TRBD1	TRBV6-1	TGTGCCAGCAGCCGGGACAGGGGGGGGGAGCAGTACTTC	CASSRDRGGEQYF
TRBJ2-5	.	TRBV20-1	TGCAGTGTTGGGGAAGAGACCCAGTACTTC	CSVGEETQYF
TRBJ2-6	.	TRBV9	TGTGCCAGCAGCGTGTCCTCGGACAGTTACTTCTCTGGGGCCAACGTCCTGACTTTC	CASSVSSDSYFSGANVLTF